Below, 20 T cell receptor beta chains from the same sample are listed, as sequenced in a study of response to subunit inactivated influenza vaccine. TCRdb reprocessed the RT-PCR reads via MiXCR and lists one record per CDR3 protein. Of hundreds of thousands of distinct CDR3 sequences in the sample, approximately 14% were seen once. The input for sequencing was PBMCs from blood, taken around two weeks before vaccination. These TCRs come from a man in his fifties who received an inactivated influenza vaccine.

This clonotype was seen a few times. This sequence joins TRBV11-3 and TRBJ2-5; D remains unclear. This CDR3 is built from 13 residues. The germline CDR1 and CDR2 sequences are SGHNT and YENEEA. V lost 1 base to trimming and J lost 6 bases, with 9 bases between them. The CDR3, as DNA: TGTGCCAGCAGCTTAGCGGATGGAAAGACCCAGTACTTC. Residues: CASSLADGKTQYF.

This clonotype showed up many times. The chain joins TRBV29-1 to TRBJ2-1, with 11 bases identical to TRBD2. J lost 4 bases, V lost 7 bases, and 12 bases had no gene match. In germline, CDR1 is SQVTM, CDR2 ANQGSEA. The CDR3 totals 16 residues. The CDR3 is CSALPFTSGSYNEQFF. The CDR3 DNA reads TGCAGCGCCCTACCCTTCACTAGCGGGAGTTACAATGAGCAGTTCTTC.

There are a few counts of this clonotype. The chain combines TRBV6-2 or TRBV6-3 with TRBJ2-7, with unresolved D. The CDR3 consists of 15 residues. The ends were cut back, 2 bases at V and 2 bases at J, with 13 bases in the middle. The germline CDR1 and CDR2 sequences are MNHEY and SVGEGT. Here the CDR3 DNA reads TGTGCCAGCAGTTACCCGATAGGTGGGACCTACGAGCAGTACTTC. It translates to CASSYPIGGTYEQYF.

The chain has TRBV7-2 and TRBJ2-7, with 12 bases fitting TRBD2. Trimming cost V 2 bases and J 5 bases; bases outside gene matches: 4. This CDR3 has 15 amino acids. Germline CDR1 reads SGHTA; CDR2 reads FQGNSA. The CDR3 reads CASSLWGLAGHEQYF. CDR3 DNA: TGTGCCAGCAGCTTATGGGGACTAGCGGGTCACGAGCAGTACTTC.

This clonotype came up a few times. The rearrangement links TRBV20-1 to TRBJ1-4; TRBD1 matches at 7 bases. J was trimmed by 10 bases and V by 6 bases; bases with no gene match: 17. Per germline, CDR1 DFQATT and CDR2 SNEGSKA (reference sequence). The length of the CDR3 is 15 residues. This chain's CDR3 is CSASAAAGGKGKLFF. In DNA, the CDR3 is TGCAGTGCCTCCGCCGCGGCAGGGGGGAAAGGAAAACTGTTTTTT.

This clonotype was seen only a few times. It is unclear where the CDR3 begins or ends on the DNA, so no DNA is shown, and the CDR3 is as TCRdb lists it. This sequence joins TRBV12-3 or TRBV12-4 and TRBJ2-1. The CDR3 is 12 amino acids long, termini counted. The CDR3 is CASSLFLYEQFF.

The gene calls are TRBV2 and TRBJ2-3, with TRBD2 matching 7 bases. J lost 1 base, V lost 6 bases, and 7 bases had no gene match. CDR1 and CDR2 from the germline V gene are SNHLY and FYNNEI. The CDR3 is 15 residues long. CDR3 sequence: CASSVSGAGTDTQYF. CDR3 nucleotides: TGTGCCAGCAGCGTCAGCGGGGCCGGCACAGATACGCAGTATTTT.

The sample holds one count of this clonotype. Given a much more abundant clone one base away, this may be a read error. V usage is TRBV7-2 and J usage is TRBJ2-5; 11 bases line up with TRBD2. The CDR3 covers 15 residues. Germline loops: CDR1 SGHTA, CDR2 FQGNSA. The CDR3 spells CARSSLAGGLETQYF. CDR3 coding DNA: TGTGCCAGGAGCTCCTTAGCGGGAGGGCTGGAGACCCAGTACTTC.

This clonotype was found a few times. This sequence joins TRBV28 and TRBJ1-2; D possibly corresponds to TRBD1 (5 bases). The CDR3 runs 14 residues. V was pared by 2 bases and J by 3 bases, with 10 bases between. The germline V gene has CDR1 MDHEN and CDR2 SYDVKM. The CDR3 loop is CASSLNRRDYGYTF. The CDR3 nucleotides read TGTGCCAGCAGTTTAAACAGGCGGGACTATGGCTACACCTTC.

The chain recombines TRBV5-1 with TRBJ1-1, with 8 bases lining up with TRBD1. The junction had 2 bases not matched to a gene; V was cut back by 4 bases and J by 3 bases. The CDR3 runs 13 residues. Germline V gene data show CDR1 as SGHRS and CDR2 as YFSETQ. The chain's CDR3 is CASSRGQDTEAFF. The CDR3 DNA sequence: TGCGCCAGCAGCCGGGGACAGGACACTGAAGCTTTCTTT.

The chain combines TRBV12-3 or TRBV12-4 with TRBJ2-3; tentatively, D is TRBD2 (5 bases). The V end lost 5 bases, the J end lost 2 bases, and 14 bases lay between the germline ends. There are 15 residues in the CDR3. CDR3 nucleotide sequence: TGTGCCAGCAGTCCCCGGGGAGAATTCACAGATACGCAGTATTTT. It specifies CASSPRGEFTDTQYF.

This chain joins TRBV16 and TRBJ2-3; D is unresolved. Germline values: CDR1 KGHSY, CDR2 FQNENV. This CDR3 has 15 amino acids. The V end was cut by 0 bases, the J end by 2 bases, with 9 bases between. The CDR3, as DNA: TGTGCCAGCAGCCAATCCTTGTCAGTCACAGATACGCAGTATTTT. This translates into CASSQSLSVTDTQYF.

This chain links TRBV6-5 with TRBJ1-6, with a tentative D call TRBD1 (5 bases). Trimming cost V 0 bases and J 8 bases, with 14 bases left between them. This CDR3 region has 16 residues. The germline gives CDR1 MNHEY, CDR2 SVGAGI. The chain's CDR3 is CASSYSGGGVDSPLHF. The CDR3, as DNA: TGTGCCAGCAGTTACTCGGGTGGAGGGGTCGATTCACCCCTCCACTTT.

The table lists this clonotype with many counts. In DNA, the CDR3 is TGTGCCAGCAGTTTATATCGGGGAACCCTATCCTACAATGAGCAGTTCTTC. This gives the protein CASSLYRGTLSYNEQFF. The V call is TRBV28, the J call TRBJ2-1, with D possibly being TRBD2 (5 bases). The CDR3 is 17 residues long. V gave up 1 base and J gave up 1 base, with 14 bases separating them. Germline V CDR1 and CDR2: MDHEN, SYDVKM.

This clonotype was detected a few times. This chain uses TRBV15 with TRBJ2-6; D unresolved. V lost 4 bases, J lost 2 bases, and 12 bases lay in between. Germline lookup yields CDR1 LNHNV and CDR2 YYDKDF (reference sequence). CDR3 length: 16 amino acids. CDR3 residues: CATSIDRAPGANVLTF. The CDR3 DNA reads as TGTGCCACCAGCATCGACCGGGCTCCTGGGGCCAACGTCCTGACTTTC.

This rearrangement joins TRBV4-3 to TRBJ2-1, with a weak D call TRBD2 (6 bases). From germline, CDR1 is LGHNA and CDR2 YSLEER. This CDR3 spans 15 amino acids. Trimming stripped 0 bases from V and 5 bases from J, with 11 bases between. The CDR3: CASSQEGRTHNEQFF. The CDR3 DNA reads as TGCGCCAGCAGCCAAGAAGGGAGGACTCACAATGAGCAGTTCTTC.

This clonotype was observed at least ten times. This rearrangement joins TRBV9 to TRBJ2-1; D remains ambiguous. Germline CDR1 SGDLS, CDR2 YYNGEE. The CDR3 extends over 12 amino acids. Trimming cost V 1 base and J 12 bases, with 11 bases left between them. The CDR3 coding sequence is TGTGCCAGCAGCGTACCCCAAGGCAGGCAGTTCTTC. Residues: CASSVPQGRQFF.

V and J are TRBV5-1 and TRBJ2-1; D unresolved. The germline V gene has CDR1 SGHRS and CDR2 YFSETQ. The V and J ends lost 1 base and 2 bases respectively, with 13 bases between them. CDR3 length equals 16 residues. This CDR3 is CASSLTSATAYNEQFF. For the CDR3, the DNA is TGCGCCAGCAGCTTGACTTCGGCTACTGCCTACAATGAGCAGTTCTTC.

This clonotype was counted at least ten times. This chain connects TRBV28 to TRBJ2-2, with 13 bases that match TRBD2. Germline CDR1 and CDR2: MDHEN and SYDVKM. The trim removed 6 bases at V and 4 bases at J, leaving 5 bases unmatched. This CDR3 region has 16 residues. The CDR3 spells CASRLAGGPTTGELFF. CDR3 in DNA: TGTGCCAGCAGACTAGCGGGAGGGCCGACCACCGGGGAGCTGTTTTTT.

This clonotype was picked up a small number of times. This sequence joins TRBV14 and TRBJ1-1; maybe TRBD1 (5 bases). The CDR3 length is 14 residues. Looked up from germline, CDR1 is SGHDN and CDR2 is FVKESK. V was cut by 6 bases and J by 0 bases, with 11 bases left in between. The DNA for the CDR3 is TGTGCCAGCAGTACGGGACTTTTGAACACTGAAGCTTTCTTT. Translating it yields CASSTGLLNTEAFF.